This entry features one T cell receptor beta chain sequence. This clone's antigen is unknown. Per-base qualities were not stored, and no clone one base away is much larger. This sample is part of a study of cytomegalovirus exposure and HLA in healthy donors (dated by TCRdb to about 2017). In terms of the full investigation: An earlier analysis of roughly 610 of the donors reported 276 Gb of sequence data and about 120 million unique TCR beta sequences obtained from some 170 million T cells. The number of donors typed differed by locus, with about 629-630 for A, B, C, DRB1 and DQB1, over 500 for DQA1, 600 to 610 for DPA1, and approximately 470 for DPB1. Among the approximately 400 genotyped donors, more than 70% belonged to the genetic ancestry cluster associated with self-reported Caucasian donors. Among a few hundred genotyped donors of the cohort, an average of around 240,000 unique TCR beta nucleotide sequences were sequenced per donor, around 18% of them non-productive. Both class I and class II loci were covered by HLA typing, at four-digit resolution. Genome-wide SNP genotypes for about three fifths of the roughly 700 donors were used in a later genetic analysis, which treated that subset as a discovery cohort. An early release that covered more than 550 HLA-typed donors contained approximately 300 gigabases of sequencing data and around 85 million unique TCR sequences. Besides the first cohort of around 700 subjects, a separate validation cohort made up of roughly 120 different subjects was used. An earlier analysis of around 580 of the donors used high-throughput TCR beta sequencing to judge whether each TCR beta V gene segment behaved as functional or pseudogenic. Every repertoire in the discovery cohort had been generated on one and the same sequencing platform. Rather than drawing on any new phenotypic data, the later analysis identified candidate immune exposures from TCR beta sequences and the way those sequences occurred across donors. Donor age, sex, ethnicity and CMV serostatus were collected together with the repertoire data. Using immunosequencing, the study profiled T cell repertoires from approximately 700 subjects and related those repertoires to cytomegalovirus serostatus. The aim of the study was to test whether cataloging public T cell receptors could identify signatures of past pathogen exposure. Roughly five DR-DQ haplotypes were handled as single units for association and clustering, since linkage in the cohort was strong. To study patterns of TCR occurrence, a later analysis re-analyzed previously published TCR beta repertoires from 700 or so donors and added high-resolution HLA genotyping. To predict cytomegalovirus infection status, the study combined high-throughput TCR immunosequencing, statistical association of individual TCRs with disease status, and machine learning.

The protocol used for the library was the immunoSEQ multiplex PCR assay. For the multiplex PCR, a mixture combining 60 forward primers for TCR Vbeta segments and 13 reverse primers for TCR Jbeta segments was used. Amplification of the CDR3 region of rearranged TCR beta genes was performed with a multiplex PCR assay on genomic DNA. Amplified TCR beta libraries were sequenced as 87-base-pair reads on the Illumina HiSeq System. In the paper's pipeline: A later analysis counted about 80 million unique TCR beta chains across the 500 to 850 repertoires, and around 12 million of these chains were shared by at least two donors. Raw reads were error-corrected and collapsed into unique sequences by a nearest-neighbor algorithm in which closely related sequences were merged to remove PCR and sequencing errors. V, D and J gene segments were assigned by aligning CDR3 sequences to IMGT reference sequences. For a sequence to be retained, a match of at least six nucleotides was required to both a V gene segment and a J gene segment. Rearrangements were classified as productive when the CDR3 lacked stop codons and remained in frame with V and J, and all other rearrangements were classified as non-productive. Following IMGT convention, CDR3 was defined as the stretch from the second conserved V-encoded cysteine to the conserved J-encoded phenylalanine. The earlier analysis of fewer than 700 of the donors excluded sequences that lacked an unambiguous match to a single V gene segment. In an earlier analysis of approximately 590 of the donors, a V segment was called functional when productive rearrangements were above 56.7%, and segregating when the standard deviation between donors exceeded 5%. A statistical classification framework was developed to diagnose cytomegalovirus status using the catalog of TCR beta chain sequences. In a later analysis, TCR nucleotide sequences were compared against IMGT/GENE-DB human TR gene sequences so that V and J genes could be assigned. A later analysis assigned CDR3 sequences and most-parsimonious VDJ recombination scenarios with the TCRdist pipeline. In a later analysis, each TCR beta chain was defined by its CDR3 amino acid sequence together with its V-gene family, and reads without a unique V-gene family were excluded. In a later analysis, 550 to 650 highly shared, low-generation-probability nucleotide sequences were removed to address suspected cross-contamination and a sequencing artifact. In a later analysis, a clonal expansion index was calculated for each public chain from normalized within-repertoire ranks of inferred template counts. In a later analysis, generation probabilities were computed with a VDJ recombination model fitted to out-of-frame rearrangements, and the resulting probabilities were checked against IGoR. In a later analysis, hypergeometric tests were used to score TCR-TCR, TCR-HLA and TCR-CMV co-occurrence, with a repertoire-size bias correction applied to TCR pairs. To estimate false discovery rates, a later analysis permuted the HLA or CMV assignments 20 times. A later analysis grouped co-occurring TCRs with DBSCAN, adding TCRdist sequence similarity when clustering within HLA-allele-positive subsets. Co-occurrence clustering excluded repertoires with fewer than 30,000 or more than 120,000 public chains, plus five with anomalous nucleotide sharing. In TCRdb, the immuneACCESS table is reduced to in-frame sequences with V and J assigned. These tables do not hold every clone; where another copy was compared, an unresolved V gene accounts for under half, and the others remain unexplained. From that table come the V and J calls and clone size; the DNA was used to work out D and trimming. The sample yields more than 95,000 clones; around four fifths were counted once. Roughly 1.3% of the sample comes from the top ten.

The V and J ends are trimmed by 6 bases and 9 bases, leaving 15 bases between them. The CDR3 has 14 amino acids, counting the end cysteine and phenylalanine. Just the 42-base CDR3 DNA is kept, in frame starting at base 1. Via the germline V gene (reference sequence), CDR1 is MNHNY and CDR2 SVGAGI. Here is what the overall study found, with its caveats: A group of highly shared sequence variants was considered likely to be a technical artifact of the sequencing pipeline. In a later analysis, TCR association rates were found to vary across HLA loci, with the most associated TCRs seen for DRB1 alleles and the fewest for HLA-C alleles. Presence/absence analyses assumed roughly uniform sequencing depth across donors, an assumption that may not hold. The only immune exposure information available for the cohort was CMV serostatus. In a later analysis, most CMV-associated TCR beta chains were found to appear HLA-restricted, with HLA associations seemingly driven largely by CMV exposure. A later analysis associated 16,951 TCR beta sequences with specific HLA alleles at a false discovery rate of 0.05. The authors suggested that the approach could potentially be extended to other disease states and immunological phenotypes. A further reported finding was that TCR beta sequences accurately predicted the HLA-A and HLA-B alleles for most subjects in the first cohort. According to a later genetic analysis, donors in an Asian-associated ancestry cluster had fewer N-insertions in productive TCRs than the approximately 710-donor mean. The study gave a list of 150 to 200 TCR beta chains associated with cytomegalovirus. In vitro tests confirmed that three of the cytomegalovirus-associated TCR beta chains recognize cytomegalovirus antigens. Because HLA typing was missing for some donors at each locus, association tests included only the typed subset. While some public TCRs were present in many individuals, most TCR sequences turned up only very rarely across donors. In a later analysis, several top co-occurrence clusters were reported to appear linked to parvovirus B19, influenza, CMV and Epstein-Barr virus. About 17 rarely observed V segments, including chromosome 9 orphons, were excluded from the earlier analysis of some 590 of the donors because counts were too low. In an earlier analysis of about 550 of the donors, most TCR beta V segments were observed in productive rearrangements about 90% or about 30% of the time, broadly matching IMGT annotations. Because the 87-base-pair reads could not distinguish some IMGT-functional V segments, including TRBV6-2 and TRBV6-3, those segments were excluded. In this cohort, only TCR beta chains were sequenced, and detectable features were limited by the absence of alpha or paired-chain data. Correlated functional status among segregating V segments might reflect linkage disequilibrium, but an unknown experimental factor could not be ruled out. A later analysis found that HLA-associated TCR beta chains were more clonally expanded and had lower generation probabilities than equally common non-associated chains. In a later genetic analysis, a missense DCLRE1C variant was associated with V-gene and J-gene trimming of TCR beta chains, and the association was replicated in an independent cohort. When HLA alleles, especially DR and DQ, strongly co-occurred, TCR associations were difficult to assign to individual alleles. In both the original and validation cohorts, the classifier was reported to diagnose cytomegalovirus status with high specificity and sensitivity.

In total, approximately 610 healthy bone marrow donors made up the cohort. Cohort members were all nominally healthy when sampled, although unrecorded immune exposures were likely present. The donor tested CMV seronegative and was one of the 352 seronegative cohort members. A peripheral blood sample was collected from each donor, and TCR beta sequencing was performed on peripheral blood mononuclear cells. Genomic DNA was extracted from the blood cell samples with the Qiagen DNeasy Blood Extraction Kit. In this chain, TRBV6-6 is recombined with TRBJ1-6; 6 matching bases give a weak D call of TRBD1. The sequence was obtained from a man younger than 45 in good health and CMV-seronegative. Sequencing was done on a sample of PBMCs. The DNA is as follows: TGTGCCAGCAGCCTGACAGGTATATCTTCACCCCTCCACTTT. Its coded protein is CASSLTGISSPLHF.